The clone carrying this TCR beta chain was found many times. Antigen specificity is unknown. The entry originates in a study of response to subunit inactivated influenza vaccine. Notes on the study in general: The authors suggested that few new T cells are recruited per seasonal influenza vaccination.

TCRdb independently ran MiXCR on the RT-PCR reads; one entry per CDR3 protein. The sample comprises a few hundred thousand distinct CDR3 sequences, 12% to 15% of which are singletons, and 11% rests with the top ten. V lost 0 bases to trimming and J lost 4 bases; unmatched junction nucleotides: 6. Germline CDR1 SGHVS, CDR2 FNYEAQ. This CDR3 spans 17 amino acids. This TCR derives from a man between 50 and 59 years old who received an inactivated influenza vaccine. This specimen consisted of PBMCs from blood, obtained 12 days after vaccination. The genes are TRBV7-6 and TRBJ2-1, with 10 bases identical to TRBD2. DNA for the CDR3: TGTGCCAGCAGCTTAGCCCACGGGACTAGCGTTTACAATGAGCAGTTCTTC. Translation: CASSLAHGTSVYNEQFF. The full variable domain, completed using reference TRBV7-6 and TRBJ2-1, is GAGVSQSPRYKVTKRGQDVALRCDPISGHVSLYWYRQALGQGPEFLTYFNYEAQQDKSGLPNDRFSAERPEGSISTLTIQRTEQRDSAMYRCASSLAHGTSVYNEQFFGPGTRLTVL.